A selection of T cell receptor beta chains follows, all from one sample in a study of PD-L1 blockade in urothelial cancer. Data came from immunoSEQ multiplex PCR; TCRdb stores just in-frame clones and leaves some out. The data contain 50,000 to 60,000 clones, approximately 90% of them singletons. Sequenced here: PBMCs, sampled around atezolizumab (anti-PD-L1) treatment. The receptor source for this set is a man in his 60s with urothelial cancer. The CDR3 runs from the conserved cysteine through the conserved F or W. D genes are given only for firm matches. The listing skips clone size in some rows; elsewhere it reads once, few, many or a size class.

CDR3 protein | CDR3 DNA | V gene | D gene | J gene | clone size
CSVGDRVETQYF | TGCAGCGTTGGGGACAGGGTAGAGACCCAGTACTTC | TRBV29-1 | TRBD1 | TRBJ2-5 | .
CAWNGLPTGELFF | TGTGCCTGGAACGGGTTACCTACCGGGGAGCTGTTTTTT | TRBV30 | . | TRBJ2-2 | .
CASSQGGLDGGSNEQFF | TGTGCCAGCAGCCAAGGCGGGCTAGACGGGGGGTCCAATGAGCAGTTCTTC | TRBV7-3 | TRBD2 | TRBJ2-1 | once
CASSLMGQNYEQYF | TGTGCCAGCAGCCTCATGGGACAGAACTACGAGCAGTACTTC | TRBV7-3 | TRBD1 | TRBJ2-7 | .
CASSSGQGAIEAFF | TGTGCCAGTAGTTCCGGACAGGGGGCTATAGAAGCTTTCTTT | TRBV19 | TRBD1 | TRBJ1-1 | .
CASSDKVDTQYF | TGTGCCAGCAGTGACAAGGTAGATACGCAGTATTTT | TRBV28 | . | TRBJ2-3 | .
CASSLGASWGTSVSYEQYF | TGTGCCAGCAGCTTAGGGGCTAGTTGGGGGACTAGCGTCTCCTACGAGCAGTACTTC | TRBV11-2 | TRBD2 | TRBJ2-7 | once
CASSNAGLGQPQHF | TGTGCCAGCAGTAACGCAGGGTTGGGTCAGCCCCAGCATTTT | TRBV28 | . | TRBJ1-5 | .
CASSSTGGYTDTQYF | TGTGCCAGCAGCTCGACAGGGGGCTATACAGATACGCAGTATTTT | TRBV7-9 | TRBD1 | TRBJ2-3 | .
CASSIRDSLGEQYF | TGTGCCAGCAGCATACGGGACTCCCTAGGCGAGCAGTACTTC | TRBV5-4 | . | TRBJ2-7 | .
CASSPTAQHF | TGCGCCAGCAGCCCCACGGCCCAGCATTTT | TRBV5-1 | . | TRBJ1-5 | .
CASSRTSGSSDTQYF | TGTGCCAGCAGCCGGACTAGCGGGAGTTCTGATACGCAGTATTTT | TRBV9 | TRBD2 | TRBJ2-3 | once
CASSSTGAGNTIYF | TGCGCCAGCAGCTCGACAGGTGCTGGAAACACCATATATTTT | TRBV5-1 | . | TRBJ1-3 | .
CASSLTGGTETQYF | TGTGCCAGCAGCCTGACAGGGGGAACAGAGACCCAGTACTTC | TRBV11-2 | TRBD1 | TRBJ2-5 | once
CASSPGDRAGEETQYF | TGCGCCAGCAGCCCGGGGGACAGGGCGGGGGAAGAGACCCAGTACTTC | TRBV5-1 | TRBD1 | TRBJ2-5 | once
CASSALYNEQFF | TGTGCCAGCAGTGCCCTCTACAATGAGCAGTTCTTC | TRBV25-1 | . | TRBJ2-1 | .
CASSDASGVTGELFF | TGTGCCAGCAGTGATGCTTCGGGAGTGACCGGGGAGCTGTTTTTT | TRBV25-1 | . | TRBJ2-2 | once
CATSRDGQGNTGELFF | TGTGCCACCAGCAGAGATGGGCAGGGGAACACCGGGGAGCTGTTTTTT | TRBV15 | . | TRBJ2-2 | .
CASSLDGSSGNTIYF | TGTGCCAGCAGCTTAGACGGGAGCTCTGGAAACACCATATATTTT | TRBV7-9 | . | TRBJ1-3 | few
CASSPGVGGYTF | TGTGCCAGCAGTCCAGGGGTTGGAGGCTACACCTTC | TRBV6-5 | . | TRBJ1-2 | .
CASSPDRGGLGQYF | TGTGCCAGCAGCCCGGACAGGGGGGGGTTGGGGCAGTACTTC | TRBV6-5 | TRBD1 | TRBJ2-7 | once
CASSVTSGLGELFF | TGTGCCAGCAGCGTGACTAGCGGTCTGGGGGAGCTGTTTTTT | TRBV9 | TRBD2 | TRBJ2-2 | .
CASSKTSGTGLFRQETQYF | TGTGCCAGCAGTAAAACTTCCGGGACAGGTCTTTTTAGGCAAGAGACCCAGTACTTC | TRBV27 | TRBD1 | TRBJ2-5 | .
CASSPAAFGSDTQYF | TGCGCCAGCAGCCCGGCGGCGTTTGGATCAGATACGCAGTATTTT | TRBV5-1 | . | TRBJ2-3 | .
CASSVGGSDEAFF | TGTGCCAGCAGCGTAGGAGGGAGTGATGAAGCTTTCTTT | TRBV9 | . | TRBJ1-1 | .
CASTERVTGELFF | TGTGCCAGCACGGAGCGGGTCACCGGGGAGCTGTTTTTT | TRBV6-5 | . | TRBJ2-2 | .